This is a list of T cell receptor beta chains from one sample in a study of T cells after yellow fever vaccination. Each CDR3 protein gets one entry after TCRdb re-called the 5' RACE reads with MiXCR. The repertoire has about 240,000 distinct CDR3 sequences, less than 9% of them found once; the top ten carry approximately 0.84%. Sequencing used CD4+ T cells sorted from PBMCs, obtained 15 days after the yellow fever booster vaccination. The receptors were sampled from a man between 25 and 39 years old who received the YFV17D yellow fever vaccine. The CDR3 runs from the conserved cysteine through the conserved F or W. The order of the fields is J gene, V gene, CDR3 protein.

TRBJ2-5 | TRBV24-1 | CATSDGGTVETQYF
TRBJ2-7 | TRBV3-1 | CASSQKRESRYEQYF
TRBJ2-1 | TRBV5-4 | CASSLGRESYNEQFF
TRBJ2-1 | TRBV7-6 | CASSLTTSGMNEQFF
TRBJ2-1 | TRBV5-1 | CASAVRSVAVSYNEQFF
TRBJ2-7 | TRBV5-1 | CASSLASPDAANTYEQYF
TRBJ2-5 | TRBV7-2 | CASSLEPAAPRETQYF
TRBJ1-1 | TRBV27 | CASSFGSKTEAFF
TRBJ2-3 | TRBV5-5 | CASSYELPTDTQYF
TRBJ2-1 | TRBV9 | CASSVAGVAGTYNEQFF
TRBJ2-5 | TRBV12-3/TRBV12-4 | CASNRLGKYQETQYF
TRBJ2-1 | TRBV4-3 | CASSQEGGAGGRHNEQFF
TRBJ2-5 | TRBV25-1 | CASRPDRGFYKETQYF
TRBJ2-3 | TRBV4-3 | CASSQRSWGTDTQYF
TRBJ2-3 | TRBV3-1 | CASSQEGTSGTSTDTQYF
TRBJ2-2 | TRBV10-1 | CASSRDLNTGELFF
TRBJ2-1 | TRBV27 | CASIKSTPLRLATYNEQFF
TRBJ1-1 | TRBV20-1 | CSARDSRSLQGAFF
TRBJ1-5 | TRBV28 | CASQGAKQPQHF
TRBJ2-6 | TRBV6-1 | CASRGYSGANVLTF
TRBJ2-5 | TRBV3-1 | CASSLLGTEETQYF
TRBJ2-1 | TRBV12-3/TRBV12-4 | CASSTSGSSYNEQFF